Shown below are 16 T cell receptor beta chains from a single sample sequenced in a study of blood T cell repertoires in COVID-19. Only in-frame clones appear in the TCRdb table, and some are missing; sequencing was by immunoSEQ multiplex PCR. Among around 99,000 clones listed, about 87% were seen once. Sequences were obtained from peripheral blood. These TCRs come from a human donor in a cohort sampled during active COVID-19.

CDR3 protein: CASSDSAVLFYNEQFF. The CDR3 nucleotides read TGTGCCAGCAGTGACTCGGCGGTTTTATTCTACAATGAGCAGTTCTTC. This chain links TRBV6-4 with TRBJ2-1; unclear D gene. This CDR3 is built from 16 residues. V dropped 0 bases and J dropped 3 bases, with 12 bases sitting between them. CDR1 MRHNA and CDR2 SNTAGT come from the germline V gene.

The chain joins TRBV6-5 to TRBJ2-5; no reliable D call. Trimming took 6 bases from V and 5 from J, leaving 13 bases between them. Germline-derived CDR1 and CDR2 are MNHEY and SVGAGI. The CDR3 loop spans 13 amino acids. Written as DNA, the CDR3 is TGTGCCAGCAGGGCGGCTTACGGGGAGACCCAGTACTTC. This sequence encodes CASRAAYGETQYF.

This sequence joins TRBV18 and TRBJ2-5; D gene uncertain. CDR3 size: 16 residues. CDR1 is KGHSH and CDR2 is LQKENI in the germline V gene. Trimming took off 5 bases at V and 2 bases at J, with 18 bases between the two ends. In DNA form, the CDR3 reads TGTGCCAGCTCAGTCAATGGGTGGGCCATTCAAGAGACCCAGTACTTC. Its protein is CASSVNGWAIQETQYF. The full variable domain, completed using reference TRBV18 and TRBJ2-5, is NAGVMQNPRHLVRRRGQEARLRCSPMKGHSHVYWYRQLPEEGLKFMVYLQKENIIDESGMPKERFSAEFPKEGPSILRIQQVVRGDSAAYFCASSVNGWAIQETQYFGPGTRLLVL.

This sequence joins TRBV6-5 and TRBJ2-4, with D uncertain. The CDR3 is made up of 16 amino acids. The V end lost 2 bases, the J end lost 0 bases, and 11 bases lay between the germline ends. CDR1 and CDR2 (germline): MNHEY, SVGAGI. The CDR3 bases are TGTGCCAGCAGTTACACAGACGCACTAGCCAAAAACATTCAGTACTTC. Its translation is CASSYTDALAKNIQYF.

The CDR3 is CASSPRQGPLRTEAFF. CDR3 nucleotide sequence: TGTGCCAGCAGCCCTCGACAGGGGCCCCTGAGGACTGAAGCTTTCTTT. The chain combines TRBV11-2 with TRBJ1-1; 8 bases are shared with TRBD1. The J segment lost 5 bases and the V segment lost 5 bases, leaving 13 bases of the junction unmatched. Germline V lookup: CDR1 SGHAT, CDR2 FQNNGV. The CDR3 spans 16 residues.

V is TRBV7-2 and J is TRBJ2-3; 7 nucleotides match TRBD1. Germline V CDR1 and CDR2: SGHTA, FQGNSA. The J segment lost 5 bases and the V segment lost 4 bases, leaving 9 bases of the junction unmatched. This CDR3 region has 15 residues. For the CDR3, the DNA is TGTGCCAGCAGCTCCACCGGGACAGATTTAGATACGCAGTATTTT. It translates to CASSSTGTDLDTQYF.

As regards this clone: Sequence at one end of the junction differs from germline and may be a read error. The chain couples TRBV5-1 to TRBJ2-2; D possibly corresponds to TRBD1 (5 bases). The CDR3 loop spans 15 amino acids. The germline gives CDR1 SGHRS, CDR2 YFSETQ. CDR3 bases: TGCGCCAGCAGTTTGGGGCAGGGATCATCCGGGGAGCTGTTTTTT. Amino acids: CASSLGQGSSGELFF.

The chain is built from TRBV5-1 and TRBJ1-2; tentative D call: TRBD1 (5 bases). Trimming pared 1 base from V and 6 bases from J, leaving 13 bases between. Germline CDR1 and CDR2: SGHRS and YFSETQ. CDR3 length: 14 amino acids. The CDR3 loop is CASSLSGRADGYTF. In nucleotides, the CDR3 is TGCGCCAGCAGCTTGTCTGGCAGGGCCGATGGCTACACCTTC. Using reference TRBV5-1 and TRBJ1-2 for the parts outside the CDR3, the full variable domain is KAGVTQTPRYLIKTRGQQVTLSCSPISGHRSVSWYQQTPGQGLQFLFEYFSETQRNKGNFPGRFSGRQFSNSRSEMNVSTLELGDSALYLCASSLSGRADGYTFGSGTRLTVV.

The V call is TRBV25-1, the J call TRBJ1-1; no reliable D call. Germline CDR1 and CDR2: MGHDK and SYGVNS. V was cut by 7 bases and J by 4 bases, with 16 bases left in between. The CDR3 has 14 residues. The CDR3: CASTAATSGTEAFF. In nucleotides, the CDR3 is TGTGCCAGCACGGCCGCCACGTCGGGCACTGAAGCTTTCTTT.

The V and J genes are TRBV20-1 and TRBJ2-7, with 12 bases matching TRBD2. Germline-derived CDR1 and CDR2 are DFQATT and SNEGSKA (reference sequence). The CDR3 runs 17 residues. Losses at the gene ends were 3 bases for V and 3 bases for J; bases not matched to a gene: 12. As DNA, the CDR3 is TGCAGTGCTAGTAGCAGGCTAGCGGGAGGGTTAGGCTACGAGCAGTACTTC. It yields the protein CSASSRLAGGLGYEQYF.

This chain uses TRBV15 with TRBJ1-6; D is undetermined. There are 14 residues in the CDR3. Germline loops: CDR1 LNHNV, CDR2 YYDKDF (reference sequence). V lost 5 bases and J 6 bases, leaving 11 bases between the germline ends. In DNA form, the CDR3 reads TGTGCCACCAGCCCCCGGGAGATTAATTCACCCCTCCACTTT. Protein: CATSPREINSPLHF.

CDR3 in amino acids: CASSYLLTATDNEQFF. The CDR3 nucleotides are TGTGCCAGCAGTTACCTTTTGACAGCGACAGACAATGAGCAGTTCTTC. The chain uses TRBV6-6 and TRBJ2-1; TRBD1 might be the D (5 bases). The CDR3 contains 16 residues. V gave up 2 bases and J gave up 5 bases, with 16 bases separating them. The germline CDR1 and CDR2 sequences are MNHNY and SVGAGI (reference sequence).

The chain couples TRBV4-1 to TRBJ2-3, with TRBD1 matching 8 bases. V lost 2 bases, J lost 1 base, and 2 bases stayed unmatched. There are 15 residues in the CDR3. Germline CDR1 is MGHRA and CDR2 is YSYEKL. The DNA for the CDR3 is TGCGCCAGCAGCCAACCGGACAGGGGCACAGATACGCAGTATTTT. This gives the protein CASSQPDRGTDTQYF.

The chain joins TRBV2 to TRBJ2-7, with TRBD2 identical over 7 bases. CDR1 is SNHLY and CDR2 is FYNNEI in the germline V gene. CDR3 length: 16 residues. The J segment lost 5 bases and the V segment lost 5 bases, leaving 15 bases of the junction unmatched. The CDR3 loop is CASSSTGLAEPHEQYF. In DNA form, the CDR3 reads TGTGCCAGCAGTTCTACGGGGCTAGCGGAACCCCACGAGCAGTACTTC.

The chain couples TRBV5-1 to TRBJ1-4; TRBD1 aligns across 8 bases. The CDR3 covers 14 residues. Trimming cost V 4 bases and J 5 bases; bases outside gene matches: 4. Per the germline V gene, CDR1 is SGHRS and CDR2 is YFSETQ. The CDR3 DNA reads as TGCGCCAGCAGCCACGGGACAGGCAATGAAAAACTGTTTTTT. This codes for CASSHGTGNEKLFF.

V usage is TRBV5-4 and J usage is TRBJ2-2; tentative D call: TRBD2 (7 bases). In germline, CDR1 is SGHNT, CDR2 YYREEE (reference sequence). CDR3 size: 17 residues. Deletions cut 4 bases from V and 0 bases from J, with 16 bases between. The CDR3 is CASSPGGLAANTGELFF. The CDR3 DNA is TGTGCCAGCAGCCCCGGGGGGCTAGCGGCGAACACCGGGGAGCTGTTTTTT.